The rows below give T cell receptor beta chains drawn from one sample of a study of post-analysis software for immune sequencing data. One entry per CDR3 protein results from TCRdb running MiXCR on the PCR reads. This table has approximately 400,000 distinct CDR3 sequences, roughly 36% appearing once. Source material: blood. Receptor source: a girl aged 10 to 17 with multiple sclerosis. Both conserved end residues are trimmed from each CDR3. Each record gives: J gene, V gene, CDR3 protein.

TRBJ2-3 | TRBV7-7 | ASSSGTTTDTQY
TRBJ2-3 | TRBV5-1 | ASNTTGTGASDTQY
TRBJ1-5 | TRBV6-2/TRBV6-3 | ASGVGVNQPQH
TRBJ2-7 | TRBV27 | ASGIGTEFAYEQY
TRBJ1-2 | TRBV12-3/TRBV12-4 | ASSFINRAPYGYT
TRBJ1-5 | TRBV5-5 | ASSLDWGDAQPQH
TRBJ2-1 | TRBV5-5 | ASSFAEGRPF
TRBJ1-2 | TRBV5-1 | ASSLGDDSRVNYGYT
TRBJ1-5 | TRBV28 | ASISGQGVGNQPQH
TRBJ1-5 | TRBV6-2/TRBV6-3 | ASSSGRGGSNQPQH
TRBJ2-5 | TRBV10-3 | AISESSPGASETQY
TRBJ1-6 | TRBV6-6 | ASSYELQGRSPLH
TRBJ2-1 | TRBV12-3/TRBV12-4 | ASSLGAHTRPF
TRBJ2-3 | TRBV20-1 | SALAGGRADTQY
TRBJ1-1 | TRBV3-1 | ASSHGGLEKNTEAF
TRBJ2-6 | TRBV14 | ASSHIQRPRANVLT
TRBJ1-2 | TRBV5-1 | ASRPLGTENYGYT
TRBJ2-7 | TRBV4-1 | ASSLGTLEREQY
TRBJ1-1 | TRBV6-6 | ASRPLGGGTEAF
TRBJ2-7 | TRBV6-1 | ASTRQLGVSEQY
TRBJ2-3 | TRBV20-1 | SALPGTRLHTDTQY
TRBJ1-1 | TRBV27 | ASSLSMSGRAEAF
TRBJ2-5 | TRBV6-5 | ASKLGTVQETQY
TRBJ2-5 | TRBV12-3/TRBV12-4 | ASSFGDRGQEQY
TRBJ1-2 | TRBV3-1 | ASSQEAPGRPRKRGYT
TRBJ1-2 | TRBV18 | ASSPLDLSFRYGYT
TRBJ2-3 | TRBV27 | ASSLLTGDTQY
TRBJ2-1 | TRBV29-1 | SVVPQGGAENEQF
TRBJ1-6 | TRBV11-2 | ASSPAWVGGPLH
TRBJ1-2 | TRBV5-1 | ASSPRWGTGGYT
TRBJ2-7 | TRBV27 | ASSPGTGRIYEQY
TRBJ1-6 | TRBV6-5 | ASSYSGRVASPLH
TRBJ1-2 | TRBV5-1 | ASSSAVGANYGYT
TRBJ2-3 | TRBV29-1 | SVGDRVWGTDTQY
TRBJ1-2 | TRBV12-3/TRBV12-4 | ASSLNQGVDGYT
TRBJ1-2 | TRBV29-1 | SGAASSYGYT
TRBJ2-5 | TRBV9 | ASSVGSSGGRVYQETQY
TRBJ2-3 | TRBV7-8 | ASSLQRQGSTDTQY
TRBJ2-7 | TRBV5-6 | ASSSMGLAGGPEAEQY
TRBJ1-2 | TRBV5-5 | ASRTGVIGYT
TRBJ1-6 | TRBV27 | ASSPIRGVGYNSPLH
TRBJ2-5 | TRBV18 | ASSPRQTPQETQY
- | TRBV6-6 | ASSYSIAGGEDEQY
TRBJ1-5 | TRBV3-1 | ASSPQGRDQPQH
TRBJ1-1 | TRBV6-5 | ASKLVGQSAEAF
TRBJ1-2 | TRBV27 | ASSSSTDNYGYT
TRBJ2-5 | TRBV12-3/TRBV12-4 | ASSRGTSGAETQY
TRBJ1-4 | TRBV2 | ASSGNGRGRDEKLF
TRBJ2-2 | TRBV10-3 | AIRSDPPPTGELF
TRBJ2-3 | TRBV7-2 | ASSLVGGRTDTQY
TRBJ2-1 | TRBV12-3/TRBV12-4 | ASSRRDRGLKKDEQF
TRBJ2-1 | TRBV5-1 | ASSLPSTNEQF
TRBJ2-3 | TRBV12-3/TRBV12-4 | ASSRTSGGRTDAQY
TRBJ1-4 | TRBV12-3/TRBV12-4 | AGGQLGGEKLF
TRBJ1-1 | TRBV6-2/TRBV6-3 | ASSYSGRKNTEAF
TRBJ2-3 | TRBV20-1 | SALRVGTDTQY
TRBJ2-5 | TRBV20-1 | SASTSQETQY
TRBJ1-1 | TRBV27 | ASTARAGMNTEAF
TRBJ1-2 | TRBV6-6 | ASSHGGDSLYGYT